What follows are 2 T cell receptor beta chains derived from one specimen sequenced in a study of T cell responses to AZD1222 COVID-19 vaccine. The method was immunoSEQ multiplex PCR; TCRdb's version includes in-frame clones alone and lacks a portion of them. The sample shows under 75,000 clones, 85% of them seen only once. Sequencing was performed on peripheral blood, taken on day 0 of AZD1222 vaccination. These receptors were collected from an adult in good health.

The chain carries TRBV27 and TRBJ2-1, with 8 bases aligning to TRBD1. The CDR3 has 12 amino acids. Germline V gene sequence: CDR1 MNHEY, CDR2 SMNVEV (reference sequence). V was clipped by 7 bases and J by 6 bases; unmatched bases: 2. The CDR3 loop reads CASTGQGNEQFF. CDR3 DNA: TGTGCCAGCACCGGACAGGGCAATGAGCAGTTCTTC.

The CDR3 is CASSFSGDGYTF. CDR3 bases: TGTGCCAGCAGCTTCTCGGGGGATGGCTACACCTTC. V is TRBV7-9 and J is TRBJ1-2; possible D gene TRBD1, 5 bases. The CDR3 extends over 12 amino acids. The germline V and J ends were trimmed by 3 bases and 6 bases, with 8 bases remaining between them. CDR1 and CDR2 (germline): SEHNR, FQNEAQ (reference sequence).